This T cell receptor beta chain was obtained from a study of T-cell memory formation after mild COVID-19. TCRdb called the 5' RACE reads again in MiXCR, with one record for every CDR3 protein. The sample consists of 300,000 to 400,000 distinct CDR3 sequences, approximately 21% of them appearing once. This clonotype has more than one count but fewer than ten. Its antigen remains unknown. The study, taken as a whole, reports: Cross-reactive memory apparently joined, as some responding clones appeared in pre-infection memory. Clones that contracted clustered mainly in CM and EM if CD4+ and in EMRA if CD8+. From day 15 to 85, contracting clones were balanced between CD4 and CD8, whereas later expanders leaned toward CD4+.

Germline V gene data show CDR1 as SGHVS and CDR2 as FQNEAQ. The CDR3 has 17 residues. V lost 5 bases, J lost 2 bases, and 10 bases stayed unmatched. The sequence derives from an adult woman who had mild COVID-19 (a few samples of this study predate the infection). Cell type and time point are not known. The J gene is TRBJ2-1, the V gene TRBV7-8; 9 bases map to TRBD2. Sample: PBMCs or a T cell subset sorted from them (not recorded which). CDR3 sequence: CASSPLPSGTTYNEQFF. The CDR3 nucleotides read TGTGCCAGCAGCCCTCTTCCTAGCGGGACGACCTACAATGAGCAGTTCTTC.